The 21 T cell receptor beta chains listed next were all sequenced from one sample in a study of cytomegalovirus exposure and HLA in healthy donors. Assay used: immunoSEQ multiplex PCR; TCRdb lists only in-frame clones, some missing. The sample records more than 65,000 clones, 93% being singletons. Material: PBMCs. All receptors derive from a man between 18 and 29 years old in good health and CMV-seronegative.

This clone was observed once. The rearrangement links TRBV11-3 to TRBJ2-1; D is ambiguous. The CDR3 has 13 residues. Per germline, CDR1 SGHNT and CDR2 YENEEA. The germline V and J ends were trimmed by 3 bases and 2 bases, with 5 bases remaining between them. CDR3 region: CASSFGAYNEQFF. The CDR3 bases are TGTGCCAGCAGCTTTGGAGCCTACAATGAGCAGTTCTTC.

This rearrangement joins TRBV5-1 to TRBJ2-7; 10 bases are a match to TRBD2. Germline values: CDR1 SGHRS, CDR2 YFSETQ. There are 16 residues in the CDR3. V was pared by 4 bases and J by 5 bases, with 12 bases of the junction left unmatched. CDR3 in amino acids: CASSPGASGSWDEQYF. In DNA, the CDR3 is TGCGCCAGCAGCCCCGGCGCTAGCGGGAGTTGGGACGAGCAGTACTTC. Using reference TRBV5-1 and TRBJ2-7 for the parts outside the CDR3, the full variable domain is KAGVTQTPRYLIKTRGQQVTLSCSPISGHRSVSWYQQTPGQGLQFLFEYFSETQRNKGNFPGRFSGRQFSNSRSEMNVSTLELGDSALYLCASSPGASGSWDEQYFGPGTRLTVT.

This clone was picked up one time. The genes are TRBV7-2 and TRBJ2-5; no clear D gene. V was clipped by 3 bases and J by 3 bases, with 8 bases between them. This CDR3 is 13 amino acids long. Germline V gives CDR1 SGHTA, CDR2 FQGNSA. The CDR3 region is CASSFHQEETQYF. In DNA, the CDR3 is TGTGCCAGCAGCTTTCACCAGGAAGAGACCCAGTACTTC. The full variable domain, its missing parts supplied by reference TRBV7-2 and TRBJ2-5, is GAGVSQSPSNKVTEKGKDVELRCDPISGHTALYWYRQSLGQGLEFLIYFQGNSAPDKSGLPSDRFSAERTGGSVSTLTIQRTQQEDSAVYLCASSFHQEETQYFGPGTRLLVL.

This clone came up once. The genes are TRBV29-1 and TRBJ2-7, with TRBD1 identical over 9 bases. The CDR3 loop spans 13 amino acids. Germline CDR1 SQVTM, CDR2 ANQGSEA. The J segment lost 7 bases and the V segment lost 6 bases, leaving 10 bases of the junction unmatched. CDR3 residues: CSVDEQGANEQYF. CDR3 coding DNA: TGCAGCGTCGATGAACAGGGGGCGAATGAGCAGTACTTC.

V usage is TRBV2 and J usage is TRBJ1-1; no reliable D call. CDR1 is SNHLY and CDR2 is FYNNEI in the germline V gene. With 7 bases removed from V and 1 base from J, the gap between germline ends came to 7 bases. CDR3 length: 12 residues. CDR3 bases: TGTGCCAGCACGAGAAGGAACACTGAAGCTTTCTTT. This codes for CASTRRNTEAFF.

The chain uses TRBV5-1 and TRBJ1-1; D not resolved. Germline CDR1 and CDR2: SGHRS and YFSETQ. V was pared by 0 bases and J by 4 bases, with 13 bases between. CDR3 length: 15 residues. The CDR3 protein is CASSLAPGIGTEAFF. CDR3 sequence (DNA): TGCGCCAGCAGCTTGGCCCCGGGGATCGGCACTGAAGCTTTCTTT.

Turning to this clone: The same CDR3 can be traced to other DNA sequences in this sample. V is TRBV9 and J is TRBJ1-1; no reliable D call. Germline V CDR1 and CDR2: SGDLS, YYNGEE. Between the trimmed V and J ends, which lost 0 bases and 1 base, there was a span of 4 bases. The CDR3 loop spans 13 amino acids. This chain's CDR3 is CASSVGRNTEAFF. CDR3 coding DNA: TGTGCCAGCAGCGTAGGGAGGAACACTGAAGCTTTCTTT.

This clone was counted once. The CDR3 is CASSPSTVQSSYNEQFF. The DNA of the CDR3 is TGTGCCAGCAGCCCCTCTACAGTACAGAGCTCCTACAATGAGCAGTTCTTC. The gene calls are TRBV9 and TRBJ2-1; D unclear. Trimming removed 4 bases at V and 0 bases at J, with 17 bases between. Per the germline V gene, CDR1 is SGDLS and CDR2 is YYNGEE. CDR3 size: 17 residues.

The V call is TRBV11-2, the J call TRBJ2-5, with D unclear. Between the trimmed V and J ends, which lost 0 bases and 2 bases, there was a span of 10 bases. The CDR3 totals 15 residues. The germline CDR1 and CDR2 sequences are SGHAT and FQNNGV. The CDR3 sequence is CASSLDWAFQETQYF. The CDR3 nucleotides read TGTGCCAGCAGCTTAGATTGGGCTTTTCAAGAGACCCAGTACTTC.

This clone was picked up one time. The rearrangement joins TRBV6-1 to TRBJ1-5; a weak D match, TRBD1 (6 bases). The V end lost 4 bases, the J end lost 0 bases, and 22 bases lay between the germline ends. The CDR3 covers 19 residues. CDR1 MNHNS and CDR2 SASEGT come from the germline V gene. CDR3 residues: CASSGNMGHHLYSNQPQHF. In DNA form, the CDR3 reads TGTGCCAGCAGTGGGAACATGGGACACCACCTTTATAGCAATCAGCCCCAGCATTTT.

This chain connects TRBV5-1 to TRBJ2-1; tentatively, D is TRBD2 (5 bases). V was trimmed by 0 bases and J by 0 bases, leaving 19 bases between them. Germline V gene sequence: CDR1 SGHRS, CDR2 YFSETQ. The CDR3 spans 19 residues. DNA of the CDR3: TGCGCCAGCAGCTTGGGTTCGGGGTCCTACCCGAGCTCCTACAATGAGCAGTTCTTC. Translating it yields CASSLGSGSYPSSYNEQFF.

The chain couples TRBV29-1 to TRBJ2-5; 9 positions agree with TRBD1. V lost 6 bases and J lost 5; bases outside the gene matches: 4. The germline V gene encodes CDR1 SQVTM and CDR2 ANQGSEA. This CDR3 contains 12 residues. The CDR3 sequence is CSVDRGRETQYF. The CDR3 region has the DNA TGCAGCGTCGACAGGGGGAGGGAGACCCAGTACTTC.

This clone is a singleton in its sample. Here the CDR3 reads CASSTPGLAKNIQYF. The CDR3 DNA reads as TGTGCCAGTAGTACCCCGGGACTAGCCAAAAACATTCAGTACTTC. The chain combines TRBV19 with TRBJ2-4; D possibly corresponds to TRBD2 (6 bases). CDR3 length: 15 amino acids. The germline gives CDR1 LNHDA, CDR2 SQIVND (reference sequence). Trimming cost V 4 bases and J 0 bases, with 10 bases left between them.

The chain has TRBV27 and TRBJ2-5; tentative D call: TRBD1 (6 bases). CDR3 size: 16 residues. Germline loops: CDR1 MNHEY, CDR2 SMNVEV (reference sequence). Trimming shortened V by 2 bases and J by 5 bases, and 18 bases separated the two germline ends. The CDR3 region is CASSLKGTINGETQYF. The CDR3, as DNA: TGTGCCAGCAGTTTAAAAGGGACAATCAATGGGGAGACCCAGTACTTC.

The rearrangement links TRBV6-5 to TRBJ2-7; a weak D match, TRBD1 (6 bases). This CDR3 has 12 amino acids. The germline gives CDR1 MNHEY, CDR2 SVGAGI. The V end lost 3 bases, the J end lost 4 bases, and 7 bases lay between the germline ends. The CDR3 loop reads CASSYQGYEQYF. CDR3 in DNA: TGTGCCAGCAGTTATCAGGGGTACGAGCAGTACTTC.

CDR3 amino acids: CASSAGTSAGELFF. The CDR3 coding sequence is TGTGCCAGTAGCGCGGGGACTAGTGCCGGGGAGCTGTTTTTT. This chain uses TRBV19 with TRBJ2-2; 8 bases are shared with TRBD2. V trimming: 6 bases; J trimming: 6 bases; junction bases outside the gene matches: 6. CDR1 and CDR2 (germline): LNHDA, SQIVND (reference sequence). This CDR3 is 14 amino acids long.

In its sample, this clone was seen once. V and J are TRBV7-9 and TRBJ2-1; 11 nucleotides line up with TRBD2. This CDR3 contains 16 residues. V lost 5 bases, J lost 7 bases, and 10 bases stayed unmatched. CDR1 and CDR2 from the germline V gene are SEHNR and FQNEAQ (reference sequence). In nucleotides, the CDR3 is TGTGCCAGCAGCCGCTTAGCGGGAGGGTCAGGGAATGAGCAGTTCTTC. Protein sequence: CASSRLAGGSGNEQFF.

The genes are TRBV27 and TRBJ1-2; D possibly corresponds to TRBD1 (6 bases). CDR1 and CDR2 from the germline V gene are MNHEY and SMNVEV (reference sequence). The CDR3 totals 14 residues. The V and J ends lost 5 bases and 3 bases respectively, with 13 bases between them. CDR3 sequence (DNA): TGTGCCAGCAGTGCAATACAGGGATACTATGGCTACACCTTC. Its protein product is CASSAIQGYYGYTF.

The chain uses TRBV29-1 and TRBJ2-4, with D possibly matching TRBD2 (6 bases). This CDR3 is built from 13 residues. Trimming stripped 7 bases from V and 7 bases from J, with 17 bases between. The germline CDR1 and CDR2 sequences are SQVTM and ANQGSEA. Written as DNA, the CDR3 is TGCAGCGCCCGGGAAGGGGCGGGGAACATTCAGTACTTC. Residues: CSAREGAGNIQYF.

The V gene is TRBV11-2, the J gene TRBJ2-7; TRBD1 aligns across 8 bases. The CDR3 has 16 amino acids. V trimming: 5 bases; J trimming: 4 bases; junction bases outside the gene matches: 13. Germline loops: CDR1 SGHAT, CDR2 FQNNGV. The CDR3 sequence: CASSAESRGRKYEQYF. DNA of the CDR3: TGTGCCAGCAGCGCCGAGTCCAGGGGGCGCAAGTACGAGCAGTACTTC.

The genes are TRBV29-1 and TRBJ1-3, with D possibly TRBD1 on 6 matching bases. CDR1 SQVTM and CDR2 ANQGSEA come from the germline V gene. Deletions cut 7 bases from V and 4 bases from J, with 17 bases between. This CDR3 has 14 amino acids. DNA for the CDR3: TGCAGCGCCCGGTTAGGGGGTCTCGGAAACACCATATATTTT. This gives the protein CSARLGGLGNTIYF.